This T cell receptor beta chain was sequenced during a study of T cell responses to AZD1222 COVID-19 vaccine. Data came from immunoSEQ multiplex PCR; TCRdb stores just in-frame clones and leaves some out. This sample has some 100,000 clones, with around 89% found just once. The receptor comes from an adult who received the AZD1222 COVID-19 vaccine. The sample in question was peripheral blood, obtained 28 days after the second AZD1222 dose.

The CDR3 nucleotides read TGCAGTGCTAGAGATCAATACGAGCAGTACTTC. It yields the protein CSARDQYEQYF. The chain recombines TRBV20-1 with TRBJ2-7; D is undetermined. Trimming stripped 0 bases from V and 4 bases from J, with 4 bases between. This CDR3 has 11 residues. Per germline, CDR1 DFQATT and CDR2 SNEGSKA (reference sequence).